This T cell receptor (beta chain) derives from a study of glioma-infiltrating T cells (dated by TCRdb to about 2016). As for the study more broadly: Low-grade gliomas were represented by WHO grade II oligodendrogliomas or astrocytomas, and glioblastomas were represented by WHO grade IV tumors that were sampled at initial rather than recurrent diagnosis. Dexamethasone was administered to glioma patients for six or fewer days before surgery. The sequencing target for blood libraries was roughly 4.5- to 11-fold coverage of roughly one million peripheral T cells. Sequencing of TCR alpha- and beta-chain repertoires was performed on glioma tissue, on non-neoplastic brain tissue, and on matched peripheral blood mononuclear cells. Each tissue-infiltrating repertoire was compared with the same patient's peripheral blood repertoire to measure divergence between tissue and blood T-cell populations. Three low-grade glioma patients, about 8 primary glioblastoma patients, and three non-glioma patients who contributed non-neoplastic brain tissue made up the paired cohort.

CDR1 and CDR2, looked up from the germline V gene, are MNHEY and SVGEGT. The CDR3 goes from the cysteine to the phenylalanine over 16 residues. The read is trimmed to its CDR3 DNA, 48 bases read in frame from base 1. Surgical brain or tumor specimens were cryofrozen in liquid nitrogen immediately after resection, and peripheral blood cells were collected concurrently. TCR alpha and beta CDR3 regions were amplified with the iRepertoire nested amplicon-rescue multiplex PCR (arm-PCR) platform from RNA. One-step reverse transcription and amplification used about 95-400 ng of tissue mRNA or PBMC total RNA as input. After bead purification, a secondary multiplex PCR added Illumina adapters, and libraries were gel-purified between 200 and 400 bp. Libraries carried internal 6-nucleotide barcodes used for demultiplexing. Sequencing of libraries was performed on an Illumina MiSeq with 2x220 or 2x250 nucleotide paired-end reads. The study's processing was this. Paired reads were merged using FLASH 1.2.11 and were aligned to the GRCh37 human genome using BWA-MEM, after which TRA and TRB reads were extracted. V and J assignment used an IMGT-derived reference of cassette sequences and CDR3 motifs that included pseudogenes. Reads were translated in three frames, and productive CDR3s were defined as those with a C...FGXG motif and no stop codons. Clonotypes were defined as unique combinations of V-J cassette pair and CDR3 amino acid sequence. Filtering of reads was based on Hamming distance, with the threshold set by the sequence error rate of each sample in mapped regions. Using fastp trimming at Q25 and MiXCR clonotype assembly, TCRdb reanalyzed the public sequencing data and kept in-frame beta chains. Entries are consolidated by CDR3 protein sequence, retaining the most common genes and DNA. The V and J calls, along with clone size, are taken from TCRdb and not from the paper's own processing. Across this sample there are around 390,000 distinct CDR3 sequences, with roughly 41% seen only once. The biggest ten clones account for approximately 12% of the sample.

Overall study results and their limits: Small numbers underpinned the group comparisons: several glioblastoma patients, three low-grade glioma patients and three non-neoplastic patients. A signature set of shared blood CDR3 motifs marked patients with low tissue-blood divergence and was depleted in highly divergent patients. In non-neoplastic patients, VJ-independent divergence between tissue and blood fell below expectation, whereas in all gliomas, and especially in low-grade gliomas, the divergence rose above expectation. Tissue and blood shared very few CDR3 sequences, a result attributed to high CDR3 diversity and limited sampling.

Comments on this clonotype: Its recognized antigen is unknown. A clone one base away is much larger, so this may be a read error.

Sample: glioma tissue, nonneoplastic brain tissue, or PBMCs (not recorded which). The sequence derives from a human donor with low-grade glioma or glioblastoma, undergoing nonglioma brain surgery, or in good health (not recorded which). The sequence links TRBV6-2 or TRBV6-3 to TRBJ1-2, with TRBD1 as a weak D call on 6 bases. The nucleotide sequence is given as TGTGCCAGCGGTTACTACCCCCCCGACAGGCCCTATGGCTACACCTTC. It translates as CASGYYPPDRPYGYTF.